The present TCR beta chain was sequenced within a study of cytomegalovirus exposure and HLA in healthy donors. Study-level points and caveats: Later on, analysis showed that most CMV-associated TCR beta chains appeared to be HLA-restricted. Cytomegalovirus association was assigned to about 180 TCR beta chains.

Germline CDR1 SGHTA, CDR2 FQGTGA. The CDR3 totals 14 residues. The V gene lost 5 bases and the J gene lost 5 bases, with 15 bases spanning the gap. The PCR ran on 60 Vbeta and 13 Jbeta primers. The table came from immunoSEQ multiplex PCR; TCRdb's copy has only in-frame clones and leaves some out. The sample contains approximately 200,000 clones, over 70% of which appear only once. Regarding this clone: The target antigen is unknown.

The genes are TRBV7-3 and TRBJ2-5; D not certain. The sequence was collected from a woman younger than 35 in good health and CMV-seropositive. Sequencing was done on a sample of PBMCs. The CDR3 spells CASSPAGRLETQYF. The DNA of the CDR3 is TGTGCCAGCAGCCCCGCAGGCCGGTTGGAGACCCAGTACTTC. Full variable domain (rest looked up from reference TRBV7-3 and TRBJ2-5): GAGVSQTPSNKVTEKGKYVELRCDPISGHTALYWYRQSLGQGPEFLIYFQGTGAADDSGLPNDRFFAVRPEGSVSTLKIQRTERGDSAVYLCASSPAGRLETQYFGPGTRLLVL.